The 28 T cell receptor beta chains presented below share a single source sample, sequenced in a study of tumor-infiltrating lymphocytes in primary liver carcinoma. TCR beta cDNA was reverse-transcribed from 500 to 550 ng of total RNA. The reaction used a constant-region primer and ProtoScript II reverse transcriptase. ARM-PCR, slightly modified, supplied the TCR beta libraries through three nested multiplex PCR rounds. The first two PCR rounds used TRBV1-TRBV30 primers with a Cbeta primer, roughly 10 cycles each. A single record per CDR3 protein comes from TCRdb applying MiXCR to the multiplex PCR reads. The sample has approximately 40,000 distinct CDR3 sequences; about 73% are singletons. Starting material for RNA and DNA co-extraction consisted of about 17-34 mg of unsorted bulk tissue. Sequences were obtained from liver tumor tissue from sampling region 2. Subset meaning: tumor region T2, inferior pole. Receptors originate from a middle-aged man with primary liver carcinoma and hepatitis B virus infection.

On this clonotype itself: Sequence at one end of the junction differs from germline and may be a read error. The gene calls are TRBV7-9 and TRBJ2-2; D not resolved. The CDR3 has 15 residues. Germline CDR1 is SEHNR and CDR2 is FQNEAQ (reference sequence). The CDR3 sequence is CASSSSERPTRELFF. In DNA, the CDR3 is TGTGCCAGCAGTTCCTCGGAGAGGCCCACCCGGGAGCTGTTTTTT.

The genes are TRBV5-4 and TRBJ2-1; TRBD2 matches 7 bases. The CDR3 consists of 15 residues. Germline V gene lookup returns CDR1 SGHNT and CDR2 YYREEE (reference sequence). V trimming: 4 bases; J trimming: 1 base; junction bases outside the gene matches: 5. The CDR3 coding sequence is TGTGCCAGCAGCCTGGAGCGGGAATCCTACAATGAGCAGTTCTTC. It specifies CASSLERESYNEQFF.

Comment on this clonotype: An end of the junction does not agree with germline; a read error may underlie this. The rearrangement uses TRBV6-1 and TRBJ1-1; D not certain. This CDR3 comprises 13 residues. The germline V gene encodes CDR1 MNHNS and CDR2 SASEGT. CDR3 nucleotide sequence: TGTGTCAGCACGCTCAAGGAGTACACTGAAGCTTTCTTT. This gives the protein CVSTLKEYTEAFF.

This clonotype came up once. The junction differs from germline at one of its ends, possibly a read error. This chain joins TRBV10-3 and TRBJ2-7, with 8 bases aligning to TRBD1. The CDR3 has 13 residues. The V gene's germline CDR1 is ENHRY and CDR2 SYGVKD. The CDR3 is CSIRTDRADEKYF. DNA for the CDR3: TGTTCCATCAGGACGGACAGGGCCGACGAGAAGTACTTC.

Concerning this clonotype: Given the absence of the conserved phenylalanine or tryptophan at the CDR3 end, a read error is likely. The chain recombines TRBV28 with TRBJ2-5; TRBD1 is a possible D gene (6 bases). Germline V gene sequence: CDR1 MDHEN, CDR2 SYDVKM. V was cut by 6 bases and J by 4 bases, with 12 bases left in between. The CDR3 covers 13 residues. The CDR3 DNA is TGTGCCAGCAGAAAACAGGGTTCAGAGACCCAGTACTTA. Residues: CASRKQGSETQYL.

This clonotype occurred a few times. The conserved closing phenylalanine or tryptophan is absent in this CDR3, likely reflecting a read error. The rearrangement uses TRBV4-3 and TRBJ2-7, with no clear D. This CDR3 spans 13 amino acids. Germline V gene lookup returns CDR1 LGHNA and CDR2 YSLEER. The CDR3 loop is CTSSQAVSYEQYL. The DNA for the CDR3 is TGCACCAGCAGCCAAGCAGTTTCCTACGAGCAGTACCTC.

This clonotype was observed once. This may be a read error, as it is one base from a much larger clone. This rearrangement joins TRBV10-3 to TRBJ2-2; 10 bases are a match to TRBD2. Germline V gene data show CDR1 as ENHRY and CDR2 as SYGVKD. The CDR3 loop spans 15 amino acids. The junction had 9 bases not matched to a gene; V was cut back by 10 bases and J by 4 bases. The CDR3 DNA is TGTGCCACCAAACAAGCGGGAGGGATCACCGGGGAGCTGTTTTTT. Its translation is CATKQAGGITGELFF.

Notes on this clonotype: A read error may account for a junction end that differs from germline. V and J are TRBV14 and TRBJ2-1, with TRBD1 matching over 8 bases. The CDR3 runs to 17 residues. Germline lookup yields CDR1 SGHDN and CDR2 FVKESK. The chain's CDR3 is CASNQEGQGTGYNELFF. The CDR3 nucleotides are TGTGCCAGCAACCAAGAGGGTCAGGGGACAGGATACAATGAGCTGTTCTTC.

A single count supports this clonotype. The CDR3 does not end in the conserved phenylalanine or tryptophan, so this is likely a read error. The genes are TRBV5-1 and TRBJ2-3; tentative D call: TRBD2 (6 bases). V was trimmed by 6 bases and J by 8 bases, leaving 10 bases between them. This CDR3 spans 11 amino acids. Germline CDR1 reads SGHRS; CDR2 reads YFSETQ. The CDR3 DNA reads TGCGCCAGCAAACGGGGAGGTACGCAGTATCTT. This translates into CASKRGGTQYL.

The rearrangement links TRBV29-1 to TRBJ2-5; weak D call: TRBD2 (5 bases). Looked up from germline, CDR1 is SQVTM and CDR2 is ANQGSEA. The CDR3 loop spans 14 amino acids. V dropped 2 bases and J dropped 5 bases, with 15 bases sitting between them. The CDR3 is CSVESAGRSETQYF. CDR3 in DNA: TGCAGCGTTGAATCCGCGGGTAGATCGGAGACCCAGTACTTC.

This sequence joins TRBV5-4 and TRBJ2-1; the match to TRBD1 covers 11 bases. After removal of 9 bases from V and 6 bases from J, the junction contained 11 bases not matched to a gene. This CDR3 is 15 amino acids long. Per germline, CDR1 SGHNT and CDR2 YYREEE (reference sequence). The CDR3 sequence: CAINLGQGAANEQFF. Written as DNA, the CDR3 is TGTGCCATCAACTTAGGACAGGGGGCCGCCAATGAGCAGTTCTTC.

This clonotype has at least ten counts. This chain uses TRBV24-1 with TRBJ1-5, with TRBD1 identical over 9 bases. Germline V gives CDR1 KGHDR, CDR2 SFDVKD. This CDR3 comprises 16 residues. V trimming: 9 bases; J trimming: 0 bases; junction bases outside the gene matches: 8. The chain's CDR3 is CATRDRVTYSNQPQHF. CDR3 nucleotides: TGTGCCACCCGGGACAGGGTCACATATAGCAATCAGCCCCAGCATTTT.

The chain couples TRBV6-2 or TRBV6-3 to TRBJ2-1, with TRBD2 as a possible D gene (5 bases). This CDR3 spans 13 amino acids. CDR1 is MNHEY, CDR2 SVGEGT, per germline. This CDR3 is CISSPHASIEQFF. CDR3 nucleotides: TGTATTAGCAGTCCCCACGCTAGCATTGAGCAGTTCTTC.

The gene calls are TRBV4-2 and TRBJ2-7; D possibly uses TRBD1 or TRBD2 (5 bases each). CDR3 length: 15 residues. Per the germline V gene, CDR1 is LGHNA and CDR2 is YNFKEQ. V shed 11 bases and J shed 3 bases, with 23 bases lying between them. CDR3 sequence reads: CAGGQDKGSGYEQYF. The CDR3 bases are TGTGCCGGTGGCCAAGATAAGGGGAGCGGCTACGAGCAGTACTTC.

This clonotype was counted once. The V gene is TRBV11-2, the J gene TRBJ1-3, with no clear D. The CDR3 runs to 11 residues. Germline CDR1 reads SGHAT; CDR2 reads FQNNGV. Trimming removed 8 bases at V and 4 bases at J, with 6 bases between. The CDR3 DNA is TGTGCCAGCTTGGGGGGAAACACCATATATTTT. Residues: CASLGGNTIYF.

With respect to this clonotype: Compared with germline, one end of the junction differs, possibly owing to a read error. The rearrangement uses TRBV11-2 and TRBJ2-1, with a weak D call TRBD1 (6 bases). The V gene's germline CDR1 is SGHAT and CDR2 FQNNGV. The CDR3 is 13 residues long. CDR3 nucleotide sequence: TGTGCCAGCAGTTTAGGACAGATTCTTGAGCATATCTTC. As protein: CASSLGQILEHIF.

Comment on this clonotype: The conserved phenylalanine or tryptophan normally closing the CDR3 is absent here, so this likely arose from a read error. This sequence joins TRBV6-5 and TRBJ2-3; D gene ambiguous. CDR1 and CDR2 (germline): MNHEY, SVGAGI. The CDR3 contains 11 residues. Trimming stripped 9 bases from V and 6 bases from J, with 10 bases between. CDR3 region: CARGDCDTQYL. For the CDR3, the DNA is TGTGCCAGAGGTGATTGTGATACGCAGTATTTG.

This clonotype was recorded only once. One end of the junction does not line up with germline, which may come from a read error. The V gene is TRBV6-6, the J gene TRBJ1-2, with D possibly TRBD1 on 5 matching bases. The germline gives CDR1 MNHNY, CDR2 SVGAGI (reference sequence). The CDR3 is made up of 15 amino acids. The CDR3 DNA is TGTGCCAGCAGTCGTGGAATGGACACCCAGTATGGCTACACATTC. It specifies CASSRGMDTQYGYTF.

The chain uses TRBV6-2 or TRBV6-3 and TRBJ2-7; weak D call: TRBD2 (6 bases). Trimming took 11 bases from V and 2 from J, leaving 16 bases between them. Germline CDR1 reads MNHEY; CDR2 reads SVGEGT. CDR3 length: 13 residues. The CDR3 DNA follows: TGTGCCGACAGCCCTACGGGGGCCTACGAGCAGTACTTC. It yields the protein CADSPTGAYEQYF.

This clonotype was counted once. The conserved final phenylalanine or tryptophan is absent from the CDR3, which likely points to a read error. V usage is TRBV5-6 and J usage is TRBJ2-3; D is unresolved. The CDR3 is 12 residues long. Trimming took off 6 bases at V and 6 bases at J, with 11 bases between the two ends. Germline CDR1 is SGHDT and CDR2 is YYEEEE. The CDR3 DNA follows: TGTGCCAGCATCCCCCTTGGTGATACGCAGTATCTT. Amino acids: CASIPLGDTQYL.

With regard to this clonotype: A read error may account for a junction end that differs from germline. The rearrangement uses TRBV29-1 and TRBJ2-5; D gene ambiguous. The CDR3 totals 13 residues. Germline V gene sequence: CDR1 SQVTM, CDR2 ANQGSEA. CDR3 protein: CSVETSVQGTQYF. Here the CDR3 DNA reads TGCAGCGTTGAAACCTCAGTACAAGGGACCCAGTACTTC. Full variable domain (missing parts from reference TRBV29-1 and TRBJ2-5): SAVISQKPSRDICQRGTSLTIQCQVDSQVTMMFWYRQQPGQSLTLIATANQGSEATYESGFVIDKFPISRPNLTFSTLTVSNMSPEDSSIYLCSVETSVQGTQYFGPGTRLLVL.

This clonotype was observed once. Compared with germline, one end of the junction differs, possibly owing to a read error. The chain has TRBV14 and TRBJ2-7, with D possibly being TRBD1 (5 bases). The CDR3 is 13 amino acids. Germline V lookup: CDR1 SGHDN, CDR2 FVKESK. The CDR3 DNA is TGCGCCAGCAGCCAGATCGACAGTTACGAGCAGTACTTC. It codes for CASSQIDSYEQYF.

This clonotype appeared once. This sequence joins TRBV28 and TRBJ2-3; D unresolved. Trimming pared 9 bases from V and 3 bases from J, leaving 16 bases between. The CDR3 length is 14 residues. The V gene's germline CDR1 is MDHEN and CDR2 SYDVKM. CDR3 DNA: TGTGCCAGTTCTAAGGCAGTGCTGACAGATACGCAGTATTTT. Its translation is CASSKAVLTDTQYF.

This clonotype was seen a handful of times. The genes are TRBV6-2 or TRBV6-3 and TRBJ1-2; D call uncertain. The CDR3 covers 11 residues. CDR1 is MNHEY, CDR2 SVGEGT, per germline. The DNA of the CDR3 is TGTGCGACCACCCTAGGCTATGGCTACACCTTC. Translating it yields CATTLGYGYTF.

The chain carries TRBV5-4 and TRBJ1-1, with D uncertain. This CDR3 comprises 14 residues. The V gene lost 9 bases and the J gene lost 0 bases, with 15 bases spanning the gap. Germline V gives CDR1 SGHNT, CDR2 YYREEE (reference sequence). CDR3 coding DNA: TGTGCCAACAACTTTCCCGGGGTGAACACTGAAGCTTTCTTT. It translates to CANNFPGVNTEAFF.

Comment on this clonotype: At one boundary the junction diverges from the germline segment, which might be a read error. The rearrangement links TRBV6-2 or TRBV6-3 to TRBJ2-7, with 9 bases identical to TRBD1. This CDR3 region has 14 residues. CDR1 is MNHEY, CDR2 SVGEGT, per germline. The CDR3 DNA reads as TGTGTCGGCAGCCTCCGGGACAGGGCCCACGAGCAATACTTC. Its protein is CVGSLRDRAHEQYF.

The V call is TRBV28, the J call TRBJ2-7, with 8 bases that match TRBD1. The germline gives CDR1 MDHEN, CDR2 SYDVKM. The CDR3 totals 15 residues. Losses at the gene ends were 9 bases for V and 5 bases for J; bases not matched to a gene: 15. The CDR3 DNA is TGTGCCAGACCGCCAGCGGACAGGGTCTTCCACGAGCAGTACTTC. It codes for CARPPADRVFHEQYF.

By sample fraction, this clonotype is large (0.1 to 1%). The V and J genes are TRBV11-2 and TRBJ2-7; TRBD1 is a possible D gene (5 bases). Trimming took 5 bases from V and 7 from J, leaving 18 bases between them. The CDR3 has 14 residues. The germline CDR1 and CDR2 sequences are SGHAT and FQNNGV. CDR3 sequence reads: CASSITGPFGEQYF. DNA of the CDR3: TGTGCCAGCAGCATTACAGGTCCGTTTGGAGAGCAGTACTTC.